The 28 T cell receptor beta chains below all came from one sample that was sequenced in a study of blood T cells in healthy people across ages (dated by TCRdb to the mid-2010s). The library was made by 5' RACE. The sequencer was an Illumina HiSeq 2500. The second PCR ran for about 6 to 11 cycles and used a J-beta primer mix along with a sample-barcoded 5' primer. TCRdb cleaned the public reads at Q25 with fastp, built clones with MiXCR and kept in-frame beta chains. Identical CDR3 proteins give one entry, which carries the most common genes and DNA. The sample records almost 550,000 distinct CDR3 sequences, under 30% of which are singletons. The top ten hold around 10% of the sample. The sample also formed part of further work on T cells of mothers and their children.

The sequenced material came from blood. The receptor source for this set is a boy aged 5-17 years in good health.

The chain joins TRBV20-1 to TRBJ2-3; tentatively, D is TRBD1 (6 bases). Trimming removed 3 bases from V and 2 bases from J, with 12 bases in between. Germline CDR1 DFQATT, CDR2 SNEGSKA (reference sequence). This CDR3 comprises 14 residues. The CDR3: CSARPRGVTDTQYF. The CDR3 DNA sequence: TGCAGTGCTAGGCCCAGGGGCGTCACAGATACGCAGTATTTT.

The rearrangement uses TRBV20-1 and TRBJ1-4, with 9 bases fitting TRBD1. CDR3 length: 13 residues. Per germline, CDR1 DFQATT and CDR2 SNEGSKA (reference sequence). Germline trimming cut 4 bases from V and 11 bases from J; bases unmatched to any gene: 8. The CDR3 nucleotides read TGCAGTGCTAAAACAGGGGGCCAGGTCAAACTGTTTTTT. Protein sequence: CSAKTGGQVKLFF.

This clonotype appeared a single time. The chain recombines TRBV4-3 with TRBJ2-2; 16 nucleotides match TRBD2. The CDR3 length is 19 residues. CDR1 and CDR2 (germline): LGHNA, YSLEER. Unmatched junction bases numbered 7, after V lost 3 bases and J lost 3 bases. CDR3 sequence reads: CASSHPIGTSGGDTGELFF. The DNA for the CDR3 is TGCGCCAGCAGCCACCCTATAGGGACTAGCGGGGGGGACACCGGGGAGCTGTTTTTT.

The chain couples TRBV6-5 to TRBJ2-3; either TRBD1 or TRBD2 may supply D (5 bases each). From germline, CDR1 is MNHEY and CDR2 SVGAGI. The CDR3 covers 15 residues. The V end lost 4 bases, the J end lost 4 bases, and 15 bases lay between the germline ends. CDR3 region: CASSSRDPRADTQYF. CDR3 sequence (DNA): TGTGCCAGCAGTTCTCGGGACCCTCGTGCAGATACGCAGTATTTT.

The chain has TRBV11-2 and TRBJ2-7; no clear D gene. The CDR3 contains 13 residues. The V gene's germline CDR1 is SGHAT and CDR2 FQNNGV. Trimming removed 5 bases from V and 2 bases from J, with 10 bases in between. The CDR3, as DNA: TGTGCCAGCAGCCCCGGGCTCCCCTACGAGCAGTACTTC. It is translated as CASSPGLPYEQYF.

The chain links TRBV20-1 to TRBJ2-3; 7 positions match TRBD2. Germline CDR1 is DFQATT and CDR2 is SNEGSKA (reference sequence). The CDR3 consists of 15 residues. V was pared by 2 bases and J by 0 bases, with 5 bases of the junction left unmatched. CDR3 in amino acids: CSARILASSTDTQYF. The CDR3 DNA follows: TGCAGTGCTAGAATACTAGCGAGCAGCACAGATACGCAGTATTTT.

This sequence joins TRBV5-1 and TRBJ2-1; perhaps TRBD1 as D (6 bases). CDR3 length: 16 amino acids. Germline V CDR1 and CDR2: SGHRS, YFSETQ. With 0 bases removed from V and 4 bases from J, the gap between germline ends came to 14 bases. CDR3: CASSLEQGFVYNEQFF. CDR3 nucleotide sequence: TGCGCCAGCAGCTTGGAACAGGGATTCGTGTACAATGAGCAGTTCTTC.

In this sample, this clonotype turned up many times. This rearrangement joins TRBV29-1 to TRBJ2-3; 12 bases are a match to TRBD1. The junction had 2 bases not matched to a gene; V was cut back by 0 bases and J by 7 bases. From germline, CDR1 is SQVTM and CDR2 ANQGSEA. CDR3 length: 14 amino acids. The CDR3 nucleotides read TGCAGCGTTGAAGATGGGACAGGGGGCTATACGCAGTATTTT. Translated: CSVEDGTGGYTQYF.

Remarks on this clonotype: Sequence at one end of the junction differs from germline and may be a read error. The chain combines TRBV4-1 with TRBJ2-1; D gene unclear. Germline V lookup: CDR1 MGHRA, CDR2 YSYEKL. The CDR3 runs 14 residues. The DNA of the CDR3 is TGTGCCAGCAGCCAAGAGAGCTCCTACAATGAGCAGTTCTTC. It yields the protein CASSQESSYNEQFF.

CDR3 amino acids: CASSSQFGLAGQETQYF. In nucleotides, the CDR3 is TGTGCCAGCAGCTCTCAATTCGGACTAGCGGGGCAAGAGACCCAGTACTTC. The chain is built from TRBV7-2 and TRBJ2-5; TRBD2 matches at 12 bases. The CDR3 spans 17 residues. CDR1 and CDR2 from the germline V gene are SGHTA and FQGNSA. The J segment lost 2 bases and the V segment lost 4 bases, leaving 8 bases of the junction unmatched. Drawing the rest from reference TRBV7-2 and TRBJ2-5, the complete variable domain is GAGVSQSPSNKVTEKGKDVELRCDPISGHTALYWYRQSLGQGLEFLIYFQGNSAPDKSGLPSDRFSAERTGGSVSTLTIQRTQQEDSAVYLCASSSQFGLAGQETQYFGPGTRLLVL.

The chain is built from TRBV29-1 and TRBJ2-7, with a possible D match to TRBD2 (6 bases). Germline CDR1 is SQVTM and CDR2 is ANQGSEA. The V end lost 3 bases, the J end lost 2 bases, and 11 bases lay between the germline ends. The CDR3 is 13 amino acids. The CDR3 loop reads CSVEVADTYEQYF. Written as DNA, the CDR3 is TGCAGCGTTGAGGTAGCGGATACCTACGAGCAGTACTTC.

The rearrangement links TRBV27 to TRBJ2-7; 9 nucleotides align to TRBD1. The junction had 8 bases not matched to a gene; V was cut back by 8 bases and J by 3 bases. Germline CDR1 reads MNHEY; CDR2 reads SMNVEV (reference sequence). The CDR3 covers 14 residues. For the CDR3, the DNA is TGTGCCAGCGTGCGGGGACAGGGAGACTACGAGCAGTACTTC. Its protein is CASVRGQGDYEQYF.

This sequence joins TRBV11-2 and TRBJ2-3, with 12 bases aligning to TRBD2. Germline loops: CDR1 SGHAT, CDR2 FQNNGV. V gave up 0 bases and J gave up 4 bases; unmatched junction bases: 11. This CDR3 is 19 amino acids long. CDR3: CASSLDRPLAGGLADTQYF. The CDR3 DNA follows: TGTGCCAGCAGCTTAGATCGGCCCCTAGCGGGAGGGCTCGCAGATACGCAGTATTTT.

The table lists this clonotype with a few counts. This chain connects TRBV3-1 to TRBJ2-7; a possible D gene is TRBD1 (6 bases). This CDR3 region has 14 residues. CDR1 is LGHDT, CDR2 YNNKEL, per germline (reference sequence). Trimming pared 3 bases from V and 3 bases from J, leaving 12 bases between. CDR3 sequence: CASSQRGSYYEQYF. Written as DNA, the CDR3 is TGTGCCAGCAGCCAGAGGGGGAGTTACTACGAGCAGTACTTC.

There are a few counts of this clonotype. The chain has TRBV25-1 and TRBJ2-7; D gene unclear. V shed 3 bases and J shed 2 bases, with 5 bases lying between them. CDR3 size: 12 residues. Looked up from germline, CDR1 is MGHDK and CDR2 is SYGVNS. CDR3 sequence: CASSEYPYEQYF. CDR3 DNA sequence: TGTGCCAGCAGTGAGTATCCCTACGAGCAGTACTTC.

As to this clonotype: The junction shows a germline mismatch at one end, possibly a read error. This rearrangement joins TRBV3-1 to TRBJ2-1, with TRBD1 matching over 7 bases. This CDR3 is 16 amino acids long. Germline V gene lookup returns CDR1 LGHDT and CDR2 YNNKEL (reference sequence). The CDR3 DNA sequence: TGTGCCGGCAGCCCAATATTCAGGGGGAGCTACAATGAGCAGTTCTTC. Encoded protein: CAGSPIFRGSYNEQFF.

The CDR3 DNA follows: TGTGCCAGCACTTCAACTAGCACAGATACGCAGTATTTT. Amino acid sequence: CASTSTSTDTQYF. This chain links TRBV2 with TRBJ2-3; D is uncertain. The CDR3 extends over 13 amino acids. V was cut by 7 bases and J by 0 bases, with 8 bases left in between. Germline V gives CDR1 SNHLY, CDR2 FYNNEI.

The chain employs TRBV28 and TRBJ2-7; D gene unclear. This CDR3 has 12 residues. The germline CDR1 and CDR2 sequences are MDHEN and SYDVKM. V lost 4 bases and J lost 2, with 6 bases in between. This CDR3 is CASSSVPYEQYF. CDR3 in DNA: TGTGCCAGCAGTTCCGTACCCTACGAGCAGTACTTC.

This clonotype turned up a few times. This rearrangement joins TRBV3-1 to TRBJ2-2, with TRBD2 identical over 14 bases. The CDR3 has 18 residues. The V gene's germline CDR1 is LGHDT and CDR2 YNNKEL (reference sequence). V trimming: 1 base; J trimming: 4 bases; junction bases outside the gene matches: 5. The CDR3: CASSQGGLAGGGTGELFF. CDR3 coding DNA: TGTGCCAGCAGCCAAGGAGGACTAGCGGGGGGCGGCACCGGGGAGCTGTTTTTT.

The chain is built from TRBV25-1 and TRBJ2-7; D is unresolved. Between the trimmed V and J ends, which lost 2 bases and 3 bases, there was a span of 8 bases. The CDR3 covers 13 residues. The V gene's germline CDR1 is MGHDK and CDR2 SYGVNS. CDR3 region: CASSESDGYEQYF. For the CDR3, the DNA is TGTGCCAGCAGTGAAAGCGACGGCTACGAGCAGTACTTC.

This clonotype was observed many times. CDR3 amino acids: CASKGWTSGDQETQYF. The CDR3, as DNA: TGTGCCAGCAAAGGATGGACTAGCGGGGACCAAGAGACCCAGTACTTC. The chain uses TRBV6-2 or TRBV6-3 and TRBJ2-5, with 12 bases lining up with TRBD2. The CDR3 sequence is 16 residues long. Germline V gene data show CDR1 as MNHEY and CDR2 as SVGEGT. The V and J ends lost 7 bases and 0 bases, in that order; junction bases with no gene match: 6.

V and J are TRBV11-2 and TRBJ2-5, with D maybe TRBD2 (6 bases). The closer fit of TRBJ2-7 to the DNA end suggests the J call may be wrong. This CDR3 is 16 amino acids long. Germline V gene lookup returns CDR1 SGHAT and CDR2 FQNNGV. The CDR3 protein is CASSPTSTSPSYEQYF. CDR3 nucleotide sequence: TGTGCCAGCAGCCCCACTAGCACTAGTCCCTCCTACGAGCAGTACTTC.

V is TRBV3-1 and J is TRBJ2-3; no definite D call. V was shortened by 3 bases and J by 8 bases, with 12 bases between the two germline ends. This CDR3 comprises 13 residues. Germline V CDR1 and CDR2: LGHDT, YNNKEL (reference sequence). The CDR3 region has the DNA TGTGCCAGCAGCCATTCAGCCCGTGGTACGCAGTATTTT. Its translation: CASSHSARGTQYF.

In this sample, this clonotype turned up a few times. The chain joins TRBV5-1 to TRBJ1-5, with D perhaps TRBD1 (6 bases). From germline, CDR1 is SGHRS and CDR2 YFSETQ. The CDR3 covers 14 residues. With 2 bases removed from V and 5 bases from J, the gap between germline ends came to 11 bases. The CDR3 nucleotides read TGCGCCAGCAGCTTAAACCCAGGGGATCAGCCCCAGCATTTT. As protein: CASSLNPGDQPQHF.

About this clonotype itself: One end of the junction does not line up with germline, which may come from a read error. The V and J genes are TRBV7-7 and TRBJ2-3, with TRBD2 matching 9 bases. CDR1 and CDR2 (germline): SSHAT, FNYEAQ (reference sequence). The CDR3 covers 15 residues. The CDR3 region has the DNA TGTGCTAGCAGCACCGGGACTAGCAGCACAGATACGCAGTATTTT. Translated: CASSTGTSSTDTQYF. Full variable domain (missing parts from reference TRBV7-7 and TRBJ2-3): GAGVSQSPRYKVTKRGQDVTLRCDPISSHATLYWYQQALGQGPEFLTYFNYEAQPDKSGLPSDRFSAERPEGSISTLTIQRTEQRDSAMYRCASSTGTSSTDTQYFGPGTRLTVL.

The chain uses TRBV9 and TRBJ2-5, with a weak D call TRBD2 (7 bases). The CDR3 is made up of 15 amino acids. Germline-derived CDR1 and CDR2 are SGDLS and YYNGEE. The V gene lost 0 bases and the J gene lost 5 bases, with 14 bases spanning the gap. In nucleotides, the CDR3 is TGTGCCAGCAGCGTAGTAGGGGGGGTTGAGGAGACCCAGTACTTC. Translation: CASSVVGGVEETQYF.

The chain combines TRBV20-1 with TRBJ2-7; 8 positions match TRBD1. Trimming removed 3 bases from V and 1 base from J; junction bases left unmatched: 8. Germline-derived CDR1 and CDR2 are DFQATT and SNEGSKA (reference sequence). The CDR3 sequence is 15 residues long. CDR3 sequence (DNA): TGCAGTGCTAGCCCCGGACAGGGCACGTCCTACGAGCAGTACTTC. This sequence encodes CSASPGQGTSYEQYF.

This sequence joins TRBV27 and TRBJ1-2; D may be TRBD1 (5 bases). Germline assignment: CDR1 MNHEY and CDR2 SMNVEV (reference sequence). CDR3 length: 14 amino acids. V gave up 3 bases and J gave up 4 bases, with 12 bases separating them. The CDR3 is CASSLQGRGYGYTF. The CDR3 DNA sequence: TGTGCCAGCAGTTTGCAGGGACGGGGCTATGGCTACACCTTC.